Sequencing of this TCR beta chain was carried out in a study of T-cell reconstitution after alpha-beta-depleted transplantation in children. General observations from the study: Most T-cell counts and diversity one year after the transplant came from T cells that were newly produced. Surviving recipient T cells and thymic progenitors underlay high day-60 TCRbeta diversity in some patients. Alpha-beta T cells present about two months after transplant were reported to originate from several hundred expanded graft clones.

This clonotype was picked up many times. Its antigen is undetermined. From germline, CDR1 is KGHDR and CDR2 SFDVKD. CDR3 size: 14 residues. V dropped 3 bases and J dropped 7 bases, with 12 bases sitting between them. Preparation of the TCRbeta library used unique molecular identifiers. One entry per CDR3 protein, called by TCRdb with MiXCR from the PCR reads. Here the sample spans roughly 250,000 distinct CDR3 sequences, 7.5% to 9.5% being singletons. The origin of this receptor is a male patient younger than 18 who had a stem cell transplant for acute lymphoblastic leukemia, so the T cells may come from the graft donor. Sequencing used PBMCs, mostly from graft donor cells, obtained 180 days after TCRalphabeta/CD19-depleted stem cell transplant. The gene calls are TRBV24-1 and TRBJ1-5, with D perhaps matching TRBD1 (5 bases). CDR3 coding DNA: TGTGCCACCAGTGATCCCCAGGGTGGCCAGCCCCAGCATTTT. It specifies CATSDPQGGQPQHF.